The present T cell receptor beta chain was sequenced within a study of blood T cell repertoires in COVID-19. Study-level information: Samples representing acute and convalescent COVID-19 were sourced from the United States, Italy and Spain. Sources were T cells, B-cell-depleted T cells, or PBMCs; the material itself was cDNA or gDNA.

From germline, CDR1 is MNHNY and CDR2 SVGAGI (reference sequence). The CDR3 has 21 amino acids. Trimming left V 6 bases short and J 2 bases short, with 34 bases between. As originally analysed: Scientists estimated how many nucleated cells there were by amplifying reference gene primers. The method was immunoSEQ multiplex PCR; TCRdb's version includes in-frame clones alone and lacks a portion of them. For V, J and clone size, that table is used; D and trimming come from the DNA. The data hold more than 250,000 clones, with around four fifths observed a single time. The sequenced sample consisted of peripheral blood. The rearrangement links TRBV6-6 to TRBJ1-1; maybe TRBD1 (6 bases). The clonotype comes from a woman in her forties or fifties with acute or convalescent COVID-19. The CDR3 region has the DNA TGTGCCAGCAGCGATACAGGGAAACGAGGCCTTTGGGGGCAAAAAAACACTGAAGCTTTCTTT. This sequence encodes CASSDTGKRGLWGQKNTEAFF.